This T cell receptor beta chain was identified in a study of PD-1 blockade in classical Hodgkin lymphoma. Study-level results: Baseline TCR diversity was reportedly lower in newly diagnosed patients than in healthy donors. It was reported as lower still in relapsed/refractory patients.

Stated time point: cycle 4 day 1 (C4D1), after more than five weeks of nivolumab. Every single patient, without exception, relapsed after autologous stem cell transplantation, and brentuximab vedotin exposure varied. Concerning this clone itself: Its antigen is as yet unknown.

Assay: immunoSEQ multiplex PCR; the TCRdb copy retains only in-frame clones and omits some. The sample lists about 49,000 clones; around 89% were seen once. CDR3 size: 16 residues. The J segment lost 1 base and the V segment lost 5 bases, leaving 10 bases of the junction unmatched. Germline V CDR1 and CDR2: SGHRS, YFSETQ. The gene calls are TRBV5-1 and TRBJ2-5; 8 bases line up with TRBD1. This sample comprised peripheral blood mononuclear cells (PBMCs), obtained before the fourth cycle of nivolumab. The TCR comes from a human donor with classical Hodgkin lymphoma. The CDR3 bases are TGCGCCAGCAGACCACCCCGGACAGGGTTCCAAGAGACCCAGTACTTC. Amino acids: CASRPPRTGFQETQYF.